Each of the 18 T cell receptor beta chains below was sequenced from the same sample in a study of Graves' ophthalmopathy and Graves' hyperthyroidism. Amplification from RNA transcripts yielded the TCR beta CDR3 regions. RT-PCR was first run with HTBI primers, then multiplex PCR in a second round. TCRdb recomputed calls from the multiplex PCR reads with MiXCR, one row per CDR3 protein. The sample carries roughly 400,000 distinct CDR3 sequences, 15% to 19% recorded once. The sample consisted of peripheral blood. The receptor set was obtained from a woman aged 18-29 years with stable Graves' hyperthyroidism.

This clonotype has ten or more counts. CDR3 sequence reads: CASSAERRRNQPQHF. The CDR3 region has the DNA TGTGCCAGCAGTGCGGAGCGCAGACGGAATCAGCCCCAGCATTTT. This rearrangement joins TRBV6-1 to TRBJ1-5; D gene ambiguous. Germline CDR1 and CDR2: MNHNS and SASEGT. The V end lost 4 bases, the J end lost 4 bases, and 14 bases lay between the germline ends. The CDR3 loop spans 15 amino acids.

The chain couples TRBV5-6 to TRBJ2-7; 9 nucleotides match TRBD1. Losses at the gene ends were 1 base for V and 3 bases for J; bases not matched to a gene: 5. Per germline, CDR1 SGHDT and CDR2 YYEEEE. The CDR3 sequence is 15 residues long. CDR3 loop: CASSLQGTGYYEQYF. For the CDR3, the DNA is TGTGCCAGCAGCTTGCAGGGGACAGGGTACTACGAGCAGTACTTC.

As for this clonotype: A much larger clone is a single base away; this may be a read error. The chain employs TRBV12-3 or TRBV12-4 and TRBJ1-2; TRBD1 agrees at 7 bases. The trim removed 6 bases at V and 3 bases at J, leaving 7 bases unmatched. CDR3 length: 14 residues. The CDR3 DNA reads TGTGCCAGCAGCTCTGGGACAGCCTACTATGGCTACACCTTC. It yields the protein CASSSGTAYYGYTF.

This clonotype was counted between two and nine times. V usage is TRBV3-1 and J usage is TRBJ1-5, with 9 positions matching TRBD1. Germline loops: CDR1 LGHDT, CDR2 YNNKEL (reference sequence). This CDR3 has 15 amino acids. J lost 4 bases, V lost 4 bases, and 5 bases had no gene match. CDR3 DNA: TGTGCCAGCAGCCGGGACAGGGCTGAAAATCAGCCCCAGCATTTT. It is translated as CASSRDRAENQPQHF. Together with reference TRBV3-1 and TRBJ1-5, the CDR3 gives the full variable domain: DTAVSQTPKYLVTQMGNDKSIKCEQNLGHDTMYWYKQDSKKFLKIMFSYNNKELIINETVPNRFSPKSPDKAHLNLHINSLELGDSAVYFCASSRDRAENQPQHFGDGTRLSIL.

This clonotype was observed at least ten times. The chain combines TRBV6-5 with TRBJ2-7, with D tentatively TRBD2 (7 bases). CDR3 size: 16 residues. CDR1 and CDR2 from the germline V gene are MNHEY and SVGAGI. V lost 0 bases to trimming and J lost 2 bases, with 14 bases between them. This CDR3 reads CASSYSGRGRPYEQYF. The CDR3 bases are TGTGCCAGCAGTTACTCTGGGCGGGGGCGTCCCTACGAGCAGTACTTC.

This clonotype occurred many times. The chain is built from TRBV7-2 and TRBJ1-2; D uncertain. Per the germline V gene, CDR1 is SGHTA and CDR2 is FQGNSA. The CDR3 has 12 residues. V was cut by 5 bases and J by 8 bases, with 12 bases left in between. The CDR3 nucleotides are TGTGCCAGCAGCCCCCGCACAGTCGGCTACACCTTC. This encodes CASSPRTVGYTF.

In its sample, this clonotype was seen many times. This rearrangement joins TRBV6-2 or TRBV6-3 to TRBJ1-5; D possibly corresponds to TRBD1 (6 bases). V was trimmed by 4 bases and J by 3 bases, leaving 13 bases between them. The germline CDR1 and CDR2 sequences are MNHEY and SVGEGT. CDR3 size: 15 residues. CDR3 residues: CASSFIQGFNQPQHF. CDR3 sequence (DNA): TGTGCCAGCAGTTTCATACAGGGTTTCAATCAGCCCCAGCATTTT.

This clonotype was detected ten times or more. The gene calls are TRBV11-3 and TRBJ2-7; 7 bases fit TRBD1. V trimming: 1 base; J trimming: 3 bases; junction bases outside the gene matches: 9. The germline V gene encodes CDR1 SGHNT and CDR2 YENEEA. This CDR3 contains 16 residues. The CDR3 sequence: CASSLGLRDRIYEQYF. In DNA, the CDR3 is TGTGCCAGCAGCTTAGGACTCCGGGACAGAATCTACGAGCAGTACTTC.

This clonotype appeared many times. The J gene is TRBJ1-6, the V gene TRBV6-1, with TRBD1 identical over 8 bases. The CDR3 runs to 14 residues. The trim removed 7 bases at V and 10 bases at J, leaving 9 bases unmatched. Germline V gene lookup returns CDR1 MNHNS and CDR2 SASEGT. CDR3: CASKMDRAGSPLHF. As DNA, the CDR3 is TGTGCCAGCAAAATGGACAGGGCAGGGTCACCCCTCCACTTT.

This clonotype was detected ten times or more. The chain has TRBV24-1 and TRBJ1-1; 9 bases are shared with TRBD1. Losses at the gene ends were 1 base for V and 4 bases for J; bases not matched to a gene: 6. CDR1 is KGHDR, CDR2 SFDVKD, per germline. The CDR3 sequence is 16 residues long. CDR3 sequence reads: CATSDLRDRDGTEAFF. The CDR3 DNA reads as TGTGCCACCAGTGATTTACGGGACAGGGATGGCACTGAAGCTTTCTTT.

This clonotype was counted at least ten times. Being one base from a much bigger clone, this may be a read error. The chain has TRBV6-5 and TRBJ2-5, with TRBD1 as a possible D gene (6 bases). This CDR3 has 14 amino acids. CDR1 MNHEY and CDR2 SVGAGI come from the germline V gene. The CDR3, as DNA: TGTACCAGCAGTTACTCTGGCAGGGGTCAGACCCAGTACTTC. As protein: CTSSYSGRGQTQYF.

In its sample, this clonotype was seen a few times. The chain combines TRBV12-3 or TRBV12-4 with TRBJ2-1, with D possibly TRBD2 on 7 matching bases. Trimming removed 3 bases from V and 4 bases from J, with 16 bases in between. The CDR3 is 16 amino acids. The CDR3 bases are TGTGCCAGCAGTTTGGTGGTGGGGGGGACATACAATGAGCAGTTCTTC. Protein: CASSLVVGGTYNEQFF.

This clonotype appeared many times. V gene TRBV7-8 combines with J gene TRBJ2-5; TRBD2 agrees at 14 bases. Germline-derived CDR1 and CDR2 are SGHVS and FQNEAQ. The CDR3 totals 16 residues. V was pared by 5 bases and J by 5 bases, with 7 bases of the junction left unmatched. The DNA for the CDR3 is TGTGCCAGCAGCCCCCAGGGACTAGCGGGGGTGGAGACCCAGTACTTC. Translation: CASSPQGLAGVETQYF.

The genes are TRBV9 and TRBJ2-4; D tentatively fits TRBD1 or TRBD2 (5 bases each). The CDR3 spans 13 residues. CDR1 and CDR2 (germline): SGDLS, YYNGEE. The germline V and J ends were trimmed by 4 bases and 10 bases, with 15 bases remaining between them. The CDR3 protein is CASSSSPWGIQYF. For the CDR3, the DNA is TGTGCCAGCAGCTCCTCCCCATGGGGGATTCAGTACTTC. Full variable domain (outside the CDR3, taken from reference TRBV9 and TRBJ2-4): DSGVTQTPKHLITATGQRVTLRCSPRSGDLSVYWYQQSLDQGLQFLIQYYNGEERAKGNILERFSAQQFPDLHSELNLSSLELGDSALYFCASSSSPWGIQYFGAGTRLSVL.

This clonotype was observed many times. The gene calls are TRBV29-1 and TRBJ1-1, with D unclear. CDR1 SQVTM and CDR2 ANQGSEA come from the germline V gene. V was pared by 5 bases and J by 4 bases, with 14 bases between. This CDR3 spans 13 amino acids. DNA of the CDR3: TGCAGCGTTATTGCGGCCACGGGCACTGAAGCTTTCTTT. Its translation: CSVIAATGTEAFF.

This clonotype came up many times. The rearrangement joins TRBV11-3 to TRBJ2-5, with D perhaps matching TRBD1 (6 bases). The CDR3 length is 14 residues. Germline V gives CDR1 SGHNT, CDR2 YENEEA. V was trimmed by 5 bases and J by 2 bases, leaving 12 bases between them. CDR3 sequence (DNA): TGTGCCAGCAGCCGCCCGACAGGACAAGAGACCCAGTACTTC. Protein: CASSRPTGQETQYF.

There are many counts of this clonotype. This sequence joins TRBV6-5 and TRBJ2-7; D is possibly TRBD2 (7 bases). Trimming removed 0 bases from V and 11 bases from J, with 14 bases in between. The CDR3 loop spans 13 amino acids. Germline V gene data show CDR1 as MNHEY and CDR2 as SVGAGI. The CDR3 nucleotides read TGTGCCAGCAGTTACTCTCGGGCGGGGGACAAGTACTTC. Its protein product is CASSYSRAGDKYF.

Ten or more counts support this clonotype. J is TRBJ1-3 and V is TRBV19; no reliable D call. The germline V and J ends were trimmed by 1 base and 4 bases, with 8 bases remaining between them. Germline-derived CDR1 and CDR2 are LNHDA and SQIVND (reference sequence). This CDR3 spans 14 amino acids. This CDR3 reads CASSIVTAGNTIYF. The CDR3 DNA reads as TGTGCCAGTAGTATAGTCACAGCCGGAAACACCATATATTTT.